This entry describes one T cell receptor (beta chain). No antigen is known for it. TCRdb processed the reads anew with MiXCR; each CDR3 protein has one entry. The sample consists of 200,000 to 300,000 distinct CDR3 sequences, 9% to 15% of them appearing once. The data originate from a study of T cell repertoires in cytomegalovirus infection. Across the study: Based on public TCR beta signatures, there were indications of CMV infection and of a matching HLA type. Study outcomes and limitations: The ex vivo response was dominated by HLA-C-restricted CMV-specific TCR beta clonotypes. There were carriers of CMV plus the relevant HLA, and cumulative public TCR beta family frequency identified them.

What was sequenced was PBMCs. This clonotype was obtained from a human donor in good health (CMV status not recorded). Some clones in this sample may be carry-over from other donors' samples.

The CDR3 coding sequence is TGCGCCAGCAGTCACAGGGAAAGGGAAGATCAGCCCCAGCATTTT. Amino acid sequence: CASSHREREDQPQHF. The rearrangement joins TRBV23-1 to TRBJ1-5, with D maybe TRBD1 (5 bases). TRBV23-1 is an ORF for which the function is uncertain. V lost 3 bases, J lost 5 bases, and 14 bases lay in between. This CDR3 comprises 15 residues.